This record covers a single T cell receptor beta chain. TCRdb reanalysed the RT-PCR reads using MiXCR and keeps one entry per CDR3 protein. The sample carries about 480,000 distinct CDR3 sequences, 13% recorded once. The sample originates from a study of response to subunit inactivated influenza vaccine. Germline V gene sequence: CDR1 LNHNV, CDR2 YYDKDF (reference sequence). J lost 0 bases, V lost 0 bases, and 8 bases had no gene match. CDR3 length: 19 residues. J is TRBJ2-4 and V is TRBV15; 10 bases map to TRBD2. The sequence was obtained from a man between 50 and 59 years old who received an inactivated influenza vaccine. The material sequenced was PBMCs from blood, taken more than 35 days after vaccination. The CDR3 bases are TGTGCCACCAGCAGAGAAGCGGGGGGGCTGGTCCTAGCCAAAAACATTCAGTACTTC. This gives the protein CATSREAGGLVLAKNIQYF. The full variable domain, with the rest looked up from reference TRBV15 and TRBJ2-4, is DAMVIQNPRYQVTQFGKPVTLSCSQTLNHNVMYWYQQKSSQAPKLLFHYYDKDFNNEADTPDNFQSRRPNTSFCFLDIRSPGLGDTAMYLCATSREAGGLVLAKNIQYFGAGTRLSVL.